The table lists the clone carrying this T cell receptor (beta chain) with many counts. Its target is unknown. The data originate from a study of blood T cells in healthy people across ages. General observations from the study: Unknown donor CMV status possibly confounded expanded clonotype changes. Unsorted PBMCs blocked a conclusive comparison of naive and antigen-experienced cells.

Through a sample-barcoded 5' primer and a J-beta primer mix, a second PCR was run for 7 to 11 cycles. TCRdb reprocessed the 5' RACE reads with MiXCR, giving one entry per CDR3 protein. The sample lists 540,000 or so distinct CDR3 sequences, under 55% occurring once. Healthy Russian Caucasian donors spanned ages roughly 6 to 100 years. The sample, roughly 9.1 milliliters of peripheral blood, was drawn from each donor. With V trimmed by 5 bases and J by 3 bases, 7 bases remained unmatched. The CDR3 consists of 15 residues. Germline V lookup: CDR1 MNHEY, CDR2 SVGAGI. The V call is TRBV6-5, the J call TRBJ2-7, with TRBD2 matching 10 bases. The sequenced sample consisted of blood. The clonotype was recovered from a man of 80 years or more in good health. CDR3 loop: CASSARASGSYEQYF. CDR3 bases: TGTGCCAGCAGTGCGAGGGCTAGCGGGAGCTACGAGCAGTACTTC.